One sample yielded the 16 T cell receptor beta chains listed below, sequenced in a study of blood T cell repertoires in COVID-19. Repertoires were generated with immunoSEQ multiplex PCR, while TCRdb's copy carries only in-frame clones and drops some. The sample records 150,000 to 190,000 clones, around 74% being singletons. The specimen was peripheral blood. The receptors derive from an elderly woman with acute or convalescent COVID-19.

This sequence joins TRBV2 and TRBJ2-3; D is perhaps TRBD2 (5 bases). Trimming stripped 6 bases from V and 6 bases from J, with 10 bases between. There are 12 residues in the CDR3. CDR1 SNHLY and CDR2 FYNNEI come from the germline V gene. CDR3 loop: CASRQDSDTQYF. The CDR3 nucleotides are TGTGCCAGCAGGCAGGACTCGGATACGCAGTATTTT.

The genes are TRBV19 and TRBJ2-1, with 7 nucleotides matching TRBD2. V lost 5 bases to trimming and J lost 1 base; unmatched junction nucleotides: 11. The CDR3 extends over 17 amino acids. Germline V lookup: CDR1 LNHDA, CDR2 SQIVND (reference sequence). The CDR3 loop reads CASSSSGLGLSYNEQFF. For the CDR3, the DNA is TGTGCCAGTAGTTCCAGCGGACTAGGTCTTTCCTACAATGAGCAGTTCTTC.

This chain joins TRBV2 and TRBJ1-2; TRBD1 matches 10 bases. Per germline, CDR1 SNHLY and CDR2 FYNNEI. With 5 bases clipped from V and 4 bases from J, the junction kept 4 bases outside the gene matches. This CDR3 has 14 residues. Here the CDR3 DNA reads TGTGCCAGCAGTCGGGACAGGGGCTCCTATGGCTACACCTTC. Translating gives CASSRDRGSYGYTF.

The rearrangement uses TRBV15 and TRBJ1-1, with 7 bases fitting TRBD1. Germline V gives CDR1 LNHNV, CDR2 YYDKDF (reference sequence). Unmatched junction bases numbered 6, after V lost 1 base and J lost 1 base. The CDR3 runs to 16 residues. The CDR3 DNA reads TGTGCCACCAGCAGAGCCCCAAAGGGGGCGAACACTGAAGCTTTCTTT. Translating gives CATSRAPKGANTEAFF. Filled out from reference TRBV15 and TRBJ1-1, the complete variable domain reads DAMVIQNPRYQVTQFGKPVTLSCSQTLNHNVMYWYQQKSSQAPKLLFHYYDKDFNNEADTPDNFQSRRPNTSFCFLDIRSPGLGDTAMYLCATSRAPKGANTEAFFGQGTRLTVV.

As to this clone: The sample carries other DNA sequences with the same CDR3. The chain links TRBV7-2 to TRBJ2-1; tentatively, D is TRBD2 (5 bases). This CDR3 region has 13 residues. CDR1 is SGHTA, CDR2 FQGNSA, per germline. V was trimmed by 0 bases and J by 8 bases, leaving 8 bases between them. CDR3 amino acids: CASSLARRDEQFF. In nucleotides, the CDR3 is TGTGCCAGCAGCTTAGCAAGGCGGGATGAGCAGTTCTTC.

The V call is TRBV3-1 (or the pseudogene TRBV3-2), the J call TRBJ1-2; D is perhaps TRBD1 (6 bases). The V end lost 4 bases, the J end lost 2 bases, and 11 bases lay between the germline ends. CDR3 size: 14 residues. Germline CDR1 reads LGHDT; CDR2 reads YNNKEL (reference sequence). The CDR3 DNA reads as TGTGCCAGCAGCCTCCTCACAGGGAACTATGGCTACACCTTC. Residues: CASSLLTGNYGYTF.

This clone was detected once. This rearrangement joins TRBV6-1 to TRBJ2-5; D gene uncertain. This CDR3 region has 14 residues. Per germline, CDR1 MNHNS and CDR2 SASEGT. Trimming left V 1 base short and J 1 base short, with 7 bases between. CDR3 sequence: CASSEGIVQETQYF. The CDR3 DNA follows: TGTGCCAGCAGTGAAGGTATAGTCCAAGAGACCCAGTACTTC.

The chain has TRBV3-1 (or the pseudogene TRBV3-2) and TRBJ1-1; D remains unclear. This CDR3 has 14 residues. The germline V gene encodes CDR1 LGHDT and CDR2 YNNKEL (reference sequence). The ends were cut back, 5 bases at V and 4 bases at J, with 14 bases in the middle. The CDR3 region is CASSGRGIGTEAFF. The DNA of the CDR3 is TGTGCCAGCAGCGGACGGGGTATTGGCACTGAAGCTTTCTTT.

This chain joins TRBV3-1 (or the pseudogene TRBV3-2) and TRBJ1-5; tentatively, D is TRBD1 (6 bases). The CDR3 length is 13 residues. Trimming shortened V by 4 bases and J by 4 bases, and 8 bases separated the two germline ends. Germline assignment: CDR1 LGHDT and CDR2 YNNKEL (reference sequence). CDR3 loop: CASSRGQNQPQHF. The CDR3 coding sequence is TGTGCCAGCAGCCGGGGGCAAAATCAGCCCCAGCATTTT.

CDR3 sequence reads: CSASVTGANPGYTF. CDR3 coding DNA: TGCAGTGCTAGTGTCACAGGGGCAAATCCCGGCTACACCTTC. The gene calls are TRBV20-1 and TRBJ1-2; 7 bases align to TRBD1. This CDR3 contains 14 residues. V lost 3 bases and J lost 8; bases outside the gene matches: 12. Looked up from germline, CDR1 is DFQATT and CDR2 is SNEGSKA (reference sequence).

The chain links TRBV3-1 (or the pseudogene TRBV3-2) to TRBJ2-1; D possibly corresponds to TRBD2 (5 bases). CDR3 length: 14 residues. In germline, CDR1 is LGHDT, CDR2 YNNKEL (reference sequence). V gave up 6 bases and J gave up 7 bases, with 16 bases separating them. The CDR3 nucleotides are TGTGCCAGCAGTTTTTGGGAGAGGGAAAATGAGCAGTTCTTC. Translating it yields CASSFWERENEQFF.

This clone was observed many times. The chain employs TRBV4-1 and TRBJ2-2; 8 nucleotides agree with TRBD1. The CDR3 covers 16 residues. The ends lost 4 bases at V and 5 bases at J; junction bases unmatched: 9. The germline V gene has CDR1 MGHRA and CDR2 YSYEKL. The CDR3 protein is CASSPQDREQTGELFF. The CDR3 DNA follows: TGCGCCAGCAGCCCACAGGACAGGGAACAAACCGGGGAGCTGTTTTTT.

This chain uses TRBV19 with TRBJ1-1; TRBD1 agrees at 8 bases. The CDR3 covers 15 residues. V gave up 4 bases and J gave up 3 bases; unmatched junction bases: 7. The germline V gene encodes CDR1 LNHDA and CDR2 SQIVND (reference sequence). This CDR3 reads CASSRVDRADTEAFF. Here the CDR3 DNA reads TGTGCCAGTAGTAGGGTGGACAGGGCGGACACTGAAGCTTTCTTT.

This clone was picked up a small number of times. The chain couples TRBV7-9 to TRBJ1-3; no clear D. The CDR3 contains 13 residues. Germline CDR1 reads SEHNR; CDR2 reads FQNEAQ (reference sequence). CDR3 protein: CAVEAASGNTIYF. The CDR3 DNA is TGTGCGGTAGAGGCAGCCTCTGGAAACACCATATATTTT.

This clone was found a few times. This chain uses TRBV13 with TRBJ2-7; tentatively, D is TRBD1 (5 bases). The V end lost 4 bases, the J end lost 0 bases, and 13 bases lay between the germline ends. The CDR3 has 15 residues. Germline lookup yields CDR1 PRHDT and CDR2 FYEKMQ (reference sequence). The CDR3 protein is CASSSTGTISYEQYF. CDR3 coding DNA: TGTGCCAGCAGCTCAACAGGAACAATCTCCTACGAGCAGTACTTC. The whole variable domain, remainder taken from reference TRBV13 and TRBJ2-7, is AAGVIQSPRHLIKEKRETATLKCYPIPRHDTVYWYQQGPGQDPQFLISFYEKMQSDKGSIPDRFSAQQFSDYHSELNMSSLELGDSALYFCASSSTGTISYEQYFGPGTRLTVT.

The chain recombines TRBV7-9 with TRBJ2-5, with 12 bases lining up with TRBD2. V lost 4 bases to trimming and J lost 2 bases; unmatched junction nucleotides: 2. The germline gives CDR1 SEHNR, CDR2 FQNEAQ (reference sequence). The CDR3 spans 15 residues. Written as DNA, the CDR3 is TGTGCCAGCAGCTCCCTAGCGGGGGGGCAAGAGACCCAGTACTTC. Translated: CASSSLAGGQETQYF.